Listed below are T cell receptor beta chains from one sample, sequenced in a study of cytomegalovirus exposure and HLA in healthy donors. The protocol was immunoSEQ multiplex PCR, while the TCRdb copy is restricted to in-frame clones and leaves out a portion. The profile shows over 95,000 clones, more than 75% of them singletons. The sample comprised PBMCs. The receptor source for this set is a woman in her thirties or forties in good health and CMV-seropositive. CDR3s include the opening cysteine and the closing phenylalanine or tryptophan. D genes are given only for firm matches. Only part of the rows carry a size: once, few, many, or a class if the clone is expanded.

-	TRBV7-2	-	TRBJ2-5	TGTGCCAGCAGCCCGTACCAAGAGACCCAGTACTTC	CASSPYQETQYF
few	TRBV7-9	-	TRBJ2-5	TGTGCCAGCAGCCCCTCATGGGGGACACACCAAGAGACCCAGTACTTC	CASSPSWGTHQETQYF
-	TRBV4-2	TRBD1	TRBJ1-3	TGTGCCAGCAGCCGCCTACAGGGGGGATCTGGAAACACCATATATTTT	CASSRLQGGSGNTIYF
-	TRBV7-2	-	TRBJ1-2	TGTGCCAGCAGCGAAAGCTCAGGGCCTAACTATGGCTACCCCTTC	CASSESSGPNYGYPF
-	TRBV19	TRBD1	TRBJ2-5	TGTGCCAGTCAAGACAGGGTGGAAGAGACCCAGTACTTC	CASQDRVEETQYF
-	TRBV6-1	TRBD2	TRBJ2-7	TGTGCCAGCAGTGCCTACGGGACTAGCCCCTACGAGCAGTACTTC	CASSAYGTSPYEQYF
-	TRBV19	TRBD2	TRBJ2-1	TGTGCCAGTAGTATAGATCACTTAGCGGGCCGGAGCTCCTACAATGAGCAGTTCTTC	CASSIDHLAGRSSYNEQFF
-	TRBV30	TRBD1	TRBJ1-4	TGTGCCTGGAGTGGCAAGACAGGGGAGGTGAAAAAACTGTTTTTT	CAWSGKTGEVKKLFF
-	TRBV28	TRBD1	TRBJ2-7	TGTGCCAGCAGTTTGGGACAGGGGGGTAATTACGAGCAGTACTTC	CASSLGQGGNYEQYF
-	TRBV2	TRBD1	TRBJ1-1	TGTGCCAGCAGTAAAGGACAGGGATGGACTGAAGCTTTCTTT	CASSKGQGWTEAFF
-	TRBV7-6	-	TRBJ1-6	TGTGCCAGCAGCTTATCCGGACAGATCCCTAATTCACCCCTCCACTTT	CASSLSGQIPNSPLHF
-	TRBV11-2	-	TRBJ1-1	TGTGCCAGCAGCTTAGTATGGGGGCTGGGCACTGAAGCTTTCTTT	CASSLVWGLGTEAFF
-	TRBV25-1	-	TRBJ1-2	TGTGCCAGCAGTACGACAGGATCAATGGGAGGCTACACCTTC	CASSTTGSMGGYTF
few	TRBV30	-	TRBJ1-2	TGTGCCTGGGGGCATTTGAGTGGCTACACCTTC	CAWGHLSGYTF
-	TRBV7-6	TRBD2	TRBJ2-7	TGTGCCAGCAGCTCCGGACTAGCGGGGGAACATTACTACGAGCAGTACTTC	CASSSGLAGEHYYEQYF
-	TRBV5-1	-	TRBJ1-1	TGCGCCAGCAGCCTTGGAGTGAACACTGAAGCTTTCTTT	CASSLGVNTEAFF
-	TRBV12-5	-	TRBJ2-3	TGTGCTAGTGGCCTAGCGCCAGATACGCAGTATTTT	CASGLAPDTQYF
-	TRBV5-1	TRBD2	TRBJ2-2	TGCGCCAGCAGCCCGGGACTAGCGGGGGCCGGGGAGCTGTTTTTT	CASSPGLAGAGELFF
-	TRBV5-1	-	TRBJ2-2	TGCGCCAGCAGCCCCGTCGGGGCCGGGGAGCTGTTTTTT	CASSPVGAGELFF
-	TRBV30	-	TRBJ2-3	TGTGCCTGGAACTGGGTAGGGGGGGGGCCCGGTACGCAGTATTTT	CAWNWVGGGPGTQYF
-	TRBV6-4	-	TRBJ2-5	TGTGCCAGCAGTGTGGACTTTAGAGAGACCCAGTACTTC	CASSVDFRETQYF
-	TRBV25-1	-	TRBJ2-3	TGTGCCAGCAGTGGAGGGGGAATTACGCAGTATTTT	CASSGGGITQYF
-	TRBV10-3	-	TRBJ1-1	TGTGCCATCACCATGGATCGGAGGAACACTGAAGCTTTCTTT	CAITMDRRNTEAFF
-	TRBV11-2	-	TRBJ1-2	TGTGCCAGCAGCTTAGGGGGGGACTATGGCTACCCCTTC	CASSLGGDYGYPF
-	TRBV27	TRBD1	TRBJ1-6	TGTGCCAGCAGAATATTGACAGGGGGTAACTCACCCCTCCACTTT	CASRILTGGNSPLHF
few	TRBV7-2	-	TRBJ1-4	TGTGCCAGCAGCTTTCAGGGGTCTAATGAAAAACTGTTTTTT	CASSFQGSNEKLFF
once	TRBV20-1	-	TRBJ2-5	TGCAGTGCTAGGGGGGGAGAGACCCAGTACTTC	CSARGGETQYF
-	TRBV5-6	-	TRBJ2-7	TGTGCCAGCAGCTTGGTTGGCGGCGAGCAGTACTTC	CASSLVGGEQYF
-	TRBV5-1	TRBD1	TRBJ1-4	TGCGCCAGCAGCTACAGGGGCACTAATGAAAAACTGTTTTTT	CASSYRGTNEKLFF
-	TRBV2	TRBD1	TRBJ1-4	TGTGCCAGCAGGGGACAGACGAAGGAAAAACTGTTTTTT	CASRGQTKEKLFF
-	TRBV5-1	-	TRBJ2-7	TGCGCCAGCAGCTTGGACGGAGCCTACGAGCAGTACTTC	CASSLDGAYEQYF
-	TRBV6-1	-	TRBJ1-2	TGTGCCAGCCTGGAGGGATTTCCTAACTATGGCTACACCTTC	CASLEGFPNYGYTF
once	TRBV9	-	TRBJ1-2	TGTGCCAGCAGCTCAGGGCCTGAGCCTAACTATGGCTACACCTTC	CASSSGPEPNYGYTF
-	TRBV6-6	TRBD1	TRBJ1-2	TGTGCCAGCTGGCGGCCCGGGCAGGGGGATGGCTACACCTTC	CASWRPGQGDGYTF
few	TRBV7-9	-	TRBJ2-5	TGTGCCAGCAGCTCAGGGGAAGAGACCCAGTACTTC	CASSSGEETQYF
once	TRBV9	-	TRBJ2-5	TGTGCCAGCAGCAACCAAGGGGTACAGGAGACCCAGTACTTC	CASSNQGVQETQYF
-	TRBV10-3	TRBD2	TRBJ2-1	TGTGCCATCAGTGAAGGACTAGCGGGGGGCAATGAGCAGTTCTTC	CAISEGLAGGNEQFF
once	TRBV30	TRBD1	TRBJ1-6	TGTGCCTGGAGACCGAGGGACAGGGAATATTCACCCCTCCACTTT	CAWRPRDREYSPLHF
once	TRBV2	TRBD1	TRBJ1-5	TGTGCCAGCACCCCGGGACAGGGGTCGGCTCAGCCCCAGCATTTT	CASTPGQGSAQPQHF
-	TRBV15	-	TRBJ1-1	TGTGCCACCAGCAGAGACGGGGTGGCTGAAGCTTTCTTT	CATSRDGVAEAFF
few	TRBV6-5	TRBD1	TRBJ2-7	TGTGCCAGCAGGCCCTGGGACAGGGGCTACGAGCAGTACTTC	CASRPWDRGYEQYF
-	TRBV18	TRBD2	TRBJ2-7	TGTGCCAGCTCAGTCTCTAGCGGGGCACGGGTCGGGCAGTACTTC	CASSVSSGARVGQYF